This T cell receptor (beta chain) stems from a study of tumor-infiltrating lymphocytes in primary liver carcinoma. CDR1 is SGHAT, CDR2 FQNNGV, per germline. The length of the CDR3 is 16 residues. A primer in the constant region served to generate TCR beta cDNA from approximately 500 ng of total RNA. Libraries for TCR beta were built through three nested multiplex PCR rounds, which together made up a slightly modified ARM-PCR procedure. Both of the initial two PCR rounds ran for about 9 cycles and employed TRBV1-TRBV30 forward primers alongside a C-beta reverse primer. MiXCR, applied by TCRdb to the multiplex PCR reads, yields one record per CDR3 protein. The sample gives some 180,000 distinct CDR3 sequences, roughly three fifths of which show up once; approximately 70% is in the top ten. Blood RNA came from unsorted whole blood; germline DNA was also extracted. Concerning this clonotype: At one of its ends the junction is not consistent with the germline gene, which may arise from a read error.

This clonotype originated in a man aged 35 to 55 with primary liver carcinoma and hepatitis B virus infection. The specimen was peripheral blood. The chain couples TRBV11-2 to TRBJ2-3; D not resolved. The CDR3 sequence: CASGLDSTQVTDTQYF. For the CDR3, the DNA is TGTGCCAGCGGCTTAGATTCCACTCAAGTCACAGATACGCAGTATTTT.